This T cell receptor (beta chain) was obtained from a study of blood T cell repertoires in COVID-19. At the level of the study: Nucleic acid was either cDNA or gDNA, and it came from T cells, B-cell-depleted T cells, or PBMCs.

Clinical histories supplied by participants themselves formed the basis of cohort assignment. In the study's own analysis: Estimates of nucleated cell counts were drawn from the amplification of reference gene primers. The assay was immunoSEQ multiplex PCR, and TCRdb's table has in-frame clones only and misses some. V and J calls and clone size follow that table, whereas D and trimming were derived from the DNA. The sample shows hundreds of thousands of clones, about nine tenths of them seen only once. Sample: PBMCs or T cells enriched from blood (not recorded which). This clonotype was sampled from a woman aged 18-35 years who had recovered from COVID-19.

This CDR3 reads CASSSDRGWETSRATSSYEQYF. The CDR3 DNA follows: TGTGCCAGCAGTTCGGACAGGGGATGGGAGACTAGCCGAGCGACGAGCTCCTACGAGCAGTACTTC. This sequence joins TRBV27 and TRBJ2-7; TRBD1 aligns across 9 bases. Trimming took 4 bases from V and 0 from J; bases not matched to a gene: 25. The CDR3 is 22 residues long. CDR1 is MNHEY and CDR2 is SMNVEV in the germline V gene (reference sequence).